The 25 T cell receptor beta chains in this list originate from one sample, sequenced in a study of cytomegalovirus exposure and HLA in healthy donors. Vbeta (60) and Jbeta (13) primers were used in the PCR. The assay was immunoSEQ multiplex PCR, and TCRdb's table has in-frame clones only and misses some. The sample table includes tens of thousands of clones. Sequenced material: PBMCs. All receptors derive from a woman in her thirties in good health and CMV-seronegative.

The V call is TRBV30, the J call TRBJ2-3; possibly TRBD2 for D (5 bases). This CDR3 is 19 amino acids long. Germline lookup yields CDR1 GTSNPN and CDR2 SVGIG (reference sequence). V shed 3 bases and J shed 4 bases, with 29 bases lying between them. The CDR3 loop reads CAWRGVLARGPPTPDTQYF. The CDR3 bases are TGTGCCTGGAGGGGTGTATTAGCGAGAGGGCCCCCCACACCAGATACGCAGTATTTT.

The chain is built from TRBV19 and TRBJ1-5; 7 bases align to TRBD1. V gave up 6 bases and J gave up 2 bases; unmatched junction bases: 7. Germline V gene sequence: CDR1 LNHDA, CDR2 SQIVND (reference sequence). The CDR3 covers 15 residues. The CDR3 coding sequence is TGTGCCAGTAGGGAACAGGGGTTGGGCAATCAGCCCCAGCATTTT. Its protein product is CASREQGLGNQPQHF.

J is TRBJ2-7 and V is TRBV5-4; TRBD1 matches 12 bases. The CDR3 is 14 amino acids. V was pared by 4 bases and J by 5 bases, with 4 bases of the junction left unmatched. The germline V gene encodes CDR1 SGHNT and CDR2 YYREEE (reference sequence). CDR3 DNA: TGTGCCAGCAGCAGCGGGACAGGGGGCGACGAGCAGTACTTC. Translated: CASSSGTGGDEQYF.

Comment on this clone: The germline gene is not matched at one end of the junction; a read error may be the cause. V usage is TRBV18 and J usage is TRBJ1-1; D is unclear. The CDR3 consists of 14 residues. The germline V gene has CDR1 KGHSH and CDR2 LQKENI. CDR3 protein: CASSPPLRNTEDFF. The CDR3 DNA reads TGTGCCAGCTCACCTCCTTTGAGGAACACTGAAGATTTCTTT.

V and J are TRBV6-5 and TRBJ1-1; D possibly corresponds to TRBD1 (5 bases). V lost 6 bases, J lost 6 bases, and 14 bases lay in between. The CDR3 sequence is 13 residues long. In germline, CDR1 is MNHEY, CDR2 SVGAGI. DNA for the CDR3: TGTGCCAGCAGCTTAACAGGAGTCGCTGAAGCTTTCTTT. It specifies CASSLTGVAEAFF.

The J gene is TRBJ1-5, the V gene TRBV19, with 7 nucleotides matching TRBD1. V shed 6 bases and J 7 bases; nucleotides not matched to a gene: 9. Germline V gene lookup returns CDR1 LNHDA and CDR2 SQIVND (reference sequence). The CDR3 consists of 14 residues. In DNA form, the CDR3 reads TGTGCCAGTAGATTACAGGGGTTCGGGCAGCCCCAGCATTTT. Protein sequence: CASRLQGFGQPQHF.

CDR3 coding DNA: TGTGCCAGCAGCTCGGTGTCCTTGAGTGAGCAGTTCTTC. Protein: CASSSVSLSEQFF. The chain recombines TRBV7-9 with TRBJ2-1; unclear D gene. The germline CDR1 and CDR2 sequences are SEHNR and FQNEAQ (reference sequence). The CDR3 runs 13 residues. V was clipped by 4 bases and J by 9 bases, with 13 bases between them. The entire variable domain, with the rest obtained from reference TRBV7-9 and TRBJ2-1, is as follows: DTGVSQNPRHKITKRGQNVTFRCDPISEHNRLYWYRQTLGQGPEFLTYFQNEAQLEKSRLLSDRFSAERPKGSFSTLEIQRTEQGDSAMYLCASSSVSLSEQFFGPGTRLTVL.

The chain recombines TRBV7-9 with TRBJ2-1; 10 bases map to TRBD1. CDR1 and CDR2 from the germline V gene are SEHNR and FQNEAQ (reference sequence). The V and J ends lost 3 bases and 7 bases, in that order; junction bases with no gene match: 9. The CDR3 extends over 16 amino acids. CDR3 nucleotide sequence: TGTGCCAGCAGCTTGACGGGACAGGGGTCTCGAAATGAGCAGTTCTTC. Encoded protein: CASSLTGQGSRNEQFF.

The chain uses TRBV5-1 and TRBJ2-3, with TRBD1 identical over 12 bases. Germline V gives CDR1 SGHRS, CDR2 YFSETQ. This CDR3 contains 16 residues. V lost 4 bases and J lost 6; bases outside the gene matches: 9. CDR3 sequence (DNA): TGCGCCAGCAGCCCCGGGACAGGGGGCGGCCAGGATACGCAGTATTTT. Its protein is CASSPGTGGGQDTQYF.

V is TRBV6-1 and J is TRBJ1-2; possible D gene TRBD1, 5 bases. The V end lost 5 bases, the J end lost 4 bases, and 17 bases lay between the germline ends. There are 15 residues in the CDR3. Germline-derived CDR1 and CDR2 are MNHNS and SASEGT. The CDR3 region has the DNA TGTGCCAGCAGTCCGCCCCGACAGAGTACCTATGGCTACACCTTC. It translates to CASSPPRQSTYGYTF.

The genes are TRBV7-6 and TRBJ2-7, with TRBD2 identical over 8 bases. The V gene's germline CDR1 is SGHVS and CDR2 FNYEAQ. J was trimmed by 2 bases and V by 1 base; bases with no gene match: 4. The CDR3 is made up of 15 amino acids. The CDR3 DNA sequence: TGTGCCAGCAGCTTAGAACTAGCGGAGACCTACGAGCAGTACTTC. It is translated as CASSLELAETYEQYF.

V and J are TRBV29-1 and TRBJ1-1; the match to TRBD1 covers 8 bases. Germline V gene data show CDR1 as SQVTM and CDR2 as ANQGSEA. This CDR3 region has 12 residues. With 4 bases clipped from V and 7 bases from J, the junction kept 5 bases outside the gene matches. CDR3 protein: CSVVGTGVEAFF. CDR3 nucleotide sequence: TGCAGCGTTGTAGGGACAGGTGTTGAAGCTTTCTTT.

V gene TRBV5-1 combines with J gene TRBJ1-2; 8 bases match TRBD1. J was trimmed by 5 bases and V by 4 bases; bases with no gene match: 10. The germline V gene encodes CDR1 SGHRS and CDR2 YFSETQ. The CDR3 runs to 15 residues. The CDR3 DNA sequence: TGCGCCAGCAGCCCGGGACAGGCCACCGGGTATGGCTACACCTTC. Its translation: CASSPGQATGYGYTF.

The rearrangement joins TRBV6-1 to TRBJ2-1, with 7 bases aligning to TRBD1. The junction had 5 bases not matched to a gene; V was cut back by 1 base and J by 5 bases. In germline, CDR1 is MNHNS, CDR2 SASEGT. The CDR3 is 15 residues long. The CDR3 DNA reads TGTGCCAGCAGTGAAGAAACGGGACAGAACAATGAGCAGTTCTTC. Translating it yields CASSEETGQNNEQFF.

This chain uses TRBV11-2 with TRBJ2-2, with 7 bases fitting TRBD2. Germline lookup yields CDR1 SGHAT and CDR2 FQNNGV. The ends lost 6 bases at V and 1 base at J; junction bases unmatched: 5. CDR3 length: 15 amino acids. CDR3 region: CASRESGMNTGELFF. CDR3 sequence (DNA): TGTGCCAGCAGGGAGAGCGGGATGAACACCGGGGAGCTGTTTTTT.

V usage is TRBV30 and J usage is TRBJ1-5; the match to TRBD1 covers 10 bases. The germline gives CDR1 GTSNPN, CDR2 SVGIG (reference sequence). The CDR3 totals 14 residues. J was trimmed by 7 bases and V by 3 bases; bases with no gene match: 6. CDR3 coding DNA: TGTGCCTGGAGCTCCGGGACAGGGGACCAGCCCCAGCATTTT. It is translated as CAWSSGTGDQPQHF.

This chain joins TRBV2 and TRBJ1-6; 8 bases agree with TRBD1. CDR1 and CDR2 from the germline V gene are SNHLY and FYNNEI. J was trimmed by 5 bases and V by 4 bases; bases with no gene match: 4. This CDR3 comprises 15 residues. The CDR3: CASSVDRGDNSPLHF. The CDR3 nucleotides read TGTGCCAGCAGTGTAGACAGGGGAGATAATTCACCCCTCCACTTT.

V and J are TRBV5-5 and TRBJ1-6; D perhaps matches TRBD1 (6 bases). The CDR3 is 15 residues long. The V and J ends lost 4 bases and 9 bases respectively, with 17 bases between them. From germline, CDR1 is SGHKS and CDR2 YYEKEE (reference sequence). The CDR3 region has the DNA TGTGCCAGCAGCGTCACGGACAGTGTGGGTTCACCCCTCCACTTT. Its translation: CASSVTDSVGSPLHF. Filled out from reference TRBV5-5 and TRBJ1-6, the complete variable domain reads DAGVTQSPTHLIKTRGQQVTLRCSPISGHKSVSWYQQVLGQGPQFIFQYYEKEERGRGNFPDRFSARQFPNYSSELNVNALLLGDSALYLCASSVTDSVGSPLHFGNGTRLTVT.

DNA of the CDR3: TGCGCCAGCAGAATGGGACTAGCGGGCACAGATACGCAGTATTTT. Protein: CASRMGLAGTDTQYF. J is TRBJ2-3 and V is TRBV5-1, with TRBD2 matching 11 bases. V lost 5 bases and J lost 1; bases outside the gene matches: 3. The CDR3 extends over 15 amino acids. CDR1 and CDR2 (germline): SGHRS, YFSETQ.

This chain joins TRBV19 and TRBJ1-2; D is possibly TRBD1 (6 bases). Germline CDR1 LNHDA, CDR2 SQIVND (reference sequence). CDR3 length equals 14 residues. Trimming pared 2 bases from V and 7 bases from J, leaving 14 bases between. The CDR3 sequence: CASSIQQGNSGYTF. In DNA form, the CDR3 reads TGTGCCAGTAGTATACAACAGGGTAACAGTGGCTACACCTTC.

The CDR3 region has the DNA TGTGCCATCCTACAGGGGGCTCACACTGAAGCTTTCTTT. Its protein is CAILQGAHTEAFF. The chain has TRBV6-1 and TRBJ1-1; 9 bases map to TRBD1. Per germline, CDR1 MNHNS and CDR2 SASEGT. There are 13 residues in the CDR3. V shed 10 bases, J shed 3 bases, and the junction held 6 bases outside the gene matches.

V is TRBV7-9 and J is TRBJ2-7; D gene uncertain. The CDR3 is 12 residues long. In germline, CDR1 is SEHNR, CDR2 FQNEAQ (reference sequence). Trimming shortened V by 5 bases and J by 2 bases, and 7 bases separated the two germline ends. The CDR3 DNA reads TGTGCCAGCAGCGGCAGTCCCTACGAGCAGTACTTC. This encodes CASSGSPYEQYF.

The rearrangement uses TRBV30 and TRBJ1-2, with D perhaps TRBD1 (5 bases). Deletions cut 3 bases from V and 8 bases from J, with 16 bases between. The germline V gene encodes CDR1 GTSNPN and CDR2 SVGIG (reference sequence). The CDR3 extends over 13 amino acids. For the CDR3, the DNA is TGTGCCTGGAGGGGGGACGGAGGAGGGGGCTACACCTTC. Amino acid sequence: CAWRGDGGGGYTF.

The rearrangement uses TRBV28 and TRBJ1-1; TRBD1 matches 7 bases. CDR1 MDHEN and CDR2 SYDVKM come from the germline V gene. CDR3 length equals 14 residues. V dropped 6 bases and J dropped 4; count of bases not matched to a gene: 8. The CDR3 loop reads CASSRYQGGTEAFF. As DNA, the CDR3 is TGTGCCAGCAGCCGATACCAGGGGGGCACTGAAGCTTTCTTT.

The J gene is TRBJ2-5, the V gene TRBV5-5; 9 positions agree with TRBD2. The CDR3 has 15 residues. CDR1 SGHKS and CDR2 YYEKEE come from the germline V gene (reference sequence). Trimming at V came to 1 base and at J to 5 bases, leaving 6 bases not matched to a gene. The CDR3 loop is CASSLQAGGLETQYF. The CDR3 DNA sequence: TGTGCCAGCAGCTTGCAAGCGGGAGGTTTGGAGACCCAGTACTTC.